This T cell receptor (beta chain) emerged from a study of identical twins. Study-wide findings and caveats: In cord blood, abundant beta clonotypes had fewer insertions; memory showed no trend.

TCRdb re-analysed the 5' RACE reads in MiXCR, keeping a single row per CDR3 protein. The profile shows roughly 700,000 distinct CDR3 sequences, 8.5% to 9.5% of them singletons. This clonotype was picked up many times. What it binds is not known. Germline CDR1 is SEHNR and CDR2 is FQNEAQ (reference sequence). The CDR3 consists of 14 residues. V lost 11 bases to trimming and J lost 4 bases; unmatched junction nucleotides: 6. These data were also reused for a study on yellow fever vaccine responses in identical twins.

The clonotype was recovered from a young woman in good health. The sample consisted of PBMCs. V usage is TRBV7-9 and J usage is TRBJ2-2, with 11 bases identical to TRBD2. The DNA for the CDR3 is TGTGCCGTCCCCGGGACTAGCGGCACCGGGGAGCTGTTTTTT. Its translation is CAVPGTSGTGELFF.